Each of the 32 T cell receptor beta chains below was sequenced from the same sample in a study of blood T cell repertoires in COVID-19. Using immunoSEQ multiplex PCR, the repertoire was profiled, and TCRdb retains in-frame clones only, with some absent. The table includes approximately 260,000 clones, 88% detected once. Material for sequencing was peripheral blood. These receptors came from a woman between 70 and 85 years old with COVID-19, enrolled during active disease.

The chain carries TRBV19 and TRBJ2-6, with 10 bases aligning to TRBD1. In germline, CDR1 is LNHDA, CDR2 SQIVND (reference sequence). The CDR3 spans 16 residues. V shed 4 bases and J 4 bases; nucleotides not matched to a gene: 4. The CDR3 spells CASSNGTGAGANVLTF. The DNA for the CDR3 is TGTGCCAGTAGTAACGGGACAGGGGCGGGGGCCAACGTCCTGACTTTC.

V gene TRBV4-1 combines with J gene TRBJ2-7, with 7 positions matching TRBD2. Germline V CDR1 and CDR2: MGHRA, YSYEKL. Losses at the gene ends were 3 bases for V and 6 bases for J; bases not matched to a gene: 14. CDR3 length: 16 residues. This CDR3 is CASSQNLGLVGGEQYF. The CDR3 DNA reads TGCGCCAGCAGCCAGAACCTCGGACTAGTGGGGGGCGAGCAGTACTTC.

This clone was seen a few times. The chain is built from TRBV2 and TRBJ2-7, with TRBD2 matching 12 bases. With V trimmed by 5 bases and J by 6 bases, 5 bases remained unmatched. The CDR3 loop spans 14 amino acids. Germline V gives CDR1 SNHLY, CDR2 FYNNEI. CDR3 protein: CASSSTSGRTEQYF. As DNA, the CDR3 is TGTGCCAGCAGTTCGACTAGCGGGAGAACCGAGCAGTACTTC.

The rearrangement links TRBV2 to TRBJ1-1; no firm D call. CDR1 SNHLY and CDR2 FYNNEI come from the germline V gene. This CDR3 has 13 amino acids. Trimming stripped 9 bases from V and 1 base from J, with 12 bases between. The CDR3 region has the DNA TGTGCCAGTAAACCCGTGCGGAACACTGAAGCTTTCTTT. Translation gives CASKPVRNTEAFF.

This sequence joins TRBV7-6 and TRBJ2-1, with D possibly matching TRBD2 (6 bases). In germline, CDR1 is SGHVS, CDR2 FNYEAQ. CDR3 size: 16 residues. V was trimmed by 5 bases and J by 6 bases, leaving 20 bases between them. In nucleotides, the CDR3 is TGTGCCAGCAGCCGAGCCCCGACTAGTATGGGCAATGAGCAGTTCTTC. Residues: CASSRAPTSMGNEQFF.

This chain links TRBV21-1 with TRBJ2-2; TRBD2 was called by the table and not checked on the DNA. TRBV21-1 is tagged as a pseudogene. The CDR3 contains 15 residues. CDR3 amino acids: CASSKLAIDTGELFF. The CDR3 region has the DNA TGTGCCAGCAGCAAACTAGCGATAGACACCGGGGAGCTGTTTTTT.

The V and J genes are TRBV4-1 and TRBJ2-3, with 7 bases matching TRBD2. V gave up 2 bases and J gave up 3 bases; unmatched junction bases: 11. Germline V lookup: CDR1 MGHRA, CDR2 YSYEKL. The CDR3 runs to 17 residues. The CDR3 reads CASSQTPGTTRTDTQYF. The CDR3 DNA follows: TGCGCCAGCAGCCAAACACCAGGGACTACGAGAACAGATACGCAGTATTTT.

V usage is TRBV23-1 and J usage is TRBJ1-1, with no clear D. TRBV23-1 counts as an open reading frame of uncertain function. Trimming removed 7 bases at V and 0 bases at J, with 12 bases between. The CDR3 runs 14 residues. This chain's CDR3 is CASKRPDMNTEAFF. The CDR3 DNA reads TGCGCCAGCAAGCGTCCCGATATGAACACTGAAGCTTTCTTT.

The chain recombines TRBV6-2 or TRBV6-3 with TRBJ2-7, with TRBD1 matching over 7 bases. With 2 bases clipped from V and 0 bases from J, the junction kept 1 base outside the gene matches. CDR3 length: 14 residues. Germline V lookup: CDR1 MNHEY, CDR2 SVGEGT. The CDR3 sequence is CASSYTGASYEQYF. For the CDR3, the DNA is TGTGCCAGCAGTTACACAGGGGCCTCCTACGAGCAGTACTTC.

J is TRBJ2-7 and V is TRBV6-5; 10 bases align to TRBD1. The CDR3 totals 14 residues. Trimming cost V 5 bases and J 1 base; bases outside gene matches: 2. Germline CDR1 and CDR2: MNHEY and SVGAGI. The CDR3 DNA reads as TGTGCCAGCAGTAAGGGACAGGGGTCCTACGAGCAGTACTTC. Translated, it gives CASSKGQGSYEQYF.

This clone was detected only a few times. The DNA of the CDR3 is TGCAGTGCTAGTTCCAGGCAGGAAAATTCACCCCTCCACTTT. This translates into CSASSRQENSPLHF. This sequence joins TRBV20-1 and TRBJ1-6; D uncertain. The germline gives CDR1 DFQATT, CDR2 SNEGSKA (reference sequence). The V and J ends lost 3 bases and 7 bases respectively, with 13 bases between them. The CDR3 contains 14 residues.

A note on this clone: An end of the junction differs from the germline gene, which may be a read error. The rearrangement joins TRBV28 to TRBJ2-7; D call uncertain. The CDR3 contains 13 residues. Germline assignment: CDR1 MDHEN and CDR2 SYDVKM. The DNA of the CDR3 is TGTGCCAGCAGTTTGATCGGATTAGGAGTCCTTGGCTTC. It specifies CASSLIGLGVLGF. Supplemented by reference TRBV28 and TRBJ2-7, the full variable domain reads DVKVTQSSRYLVKRTGEKVFLECVQDMDHENMFWYRQDPGLGLRLIYFSYDVKMKEKGDIPEGYSVSREKKERFSLILESASTNQTSMYLCASSLIGLGVLGFGPGTRLTVT.

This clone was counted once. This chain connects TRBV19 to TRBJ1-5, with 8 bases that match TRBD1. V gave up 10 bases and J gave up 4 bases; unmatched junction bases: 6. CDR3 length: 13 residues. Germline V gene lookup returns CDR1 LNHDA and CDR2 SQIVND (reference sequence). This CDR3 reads CATRQGTNQPQHF. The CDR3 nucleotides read TGTGCCACCAGACAGGGGACTAATCAGCCCCAGCATTTT.

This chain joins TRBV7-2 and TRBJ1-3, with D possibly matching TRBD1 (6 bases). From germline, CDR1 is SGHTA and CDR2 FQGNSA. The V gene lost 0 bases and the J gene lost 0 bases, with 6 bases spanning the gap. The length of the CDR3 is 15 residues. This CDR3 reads CASSLAGGSGNTIYF. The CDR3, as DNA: TGTGCCAGCAGCTTAGCAGGGGGCTCTGGAAACACCATATATTTT.

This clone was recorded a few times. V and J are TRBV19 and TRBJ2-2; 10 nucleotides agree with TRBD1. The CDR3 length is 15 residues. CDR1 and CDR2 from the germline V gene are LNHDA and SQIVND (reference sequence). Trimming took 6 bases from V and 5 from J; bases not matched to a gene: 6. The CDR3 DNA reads TGTGCCAGTAGGGGACAGGGGAGGAGTACCGGGGAGCTGTTTTTT. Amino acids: CASRGQGRSTGELFF.

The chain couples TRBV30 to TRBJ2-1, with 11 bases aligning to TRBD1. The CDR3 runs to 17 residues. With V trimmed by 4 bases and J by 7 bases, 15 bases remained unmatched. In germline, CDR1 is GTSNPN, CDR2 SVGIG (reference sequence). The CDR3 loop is CAWTRPRTGGAGNEQFF. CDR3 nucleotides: TGTGCCTGGACCCGACCCCGGACAGGGGGCGCGGGGAATGAGCAGTTCTTC.

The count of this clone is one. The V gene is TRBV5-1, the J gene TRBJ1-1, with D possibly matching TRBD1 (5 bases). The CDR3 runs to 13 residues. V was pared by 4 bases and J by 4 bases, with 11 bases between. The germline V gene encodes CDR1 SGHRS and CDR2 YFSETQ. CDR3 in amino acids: CASSRLGGTEAFF. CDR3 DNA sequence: TGCGCCAGCAGCCGACTCGGGGGCACTGAAGCTTTCTTT. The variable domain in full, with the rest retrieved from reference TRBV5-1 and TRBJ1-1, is KAGVTQTPRYLIKTRGQQVTLSCSPISGHRSVSWYQQTPGQGLQFLFEYFSETQRNKGNFPGRFSGRQFSNSRSEMNVSTLELGDSALYLCASSRLGGTEAFFGQGTRLTVV.

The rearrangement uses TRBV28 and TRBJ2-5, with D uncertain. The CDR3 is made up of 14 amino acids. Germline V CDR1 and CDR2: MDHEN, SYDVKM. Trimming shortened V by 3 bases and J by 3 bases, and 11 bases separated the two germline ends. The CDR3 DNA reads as TGTGCCAGCAGTTTGGGCAGTATTAAAGAGACCCAGTACTTC. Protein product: CASSLGSIKETQYF. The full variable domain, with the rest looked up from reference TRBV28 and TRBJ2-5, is DVKVTQSSRYLVKRTGEKVFLECVQDMDHENMFWYRQDPGLGLRLIYFSYDVKMKEKGDIPEGYSVSREKKERFSLILESASTNQTSMYLCASSLGSIKETQYFGPGTRLLVL.

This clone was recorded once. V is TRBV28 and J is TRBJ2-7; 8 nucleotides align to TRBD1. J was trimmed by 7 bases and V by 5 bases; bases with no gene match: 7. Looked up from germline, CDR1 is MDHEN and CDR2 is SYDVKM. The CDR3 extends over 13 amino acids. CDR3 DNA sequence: TGTGCCAGCAGTCGGGACAGGCCGTCTGAGCAGTACTTC. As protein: CASSRDRPSEQYF.

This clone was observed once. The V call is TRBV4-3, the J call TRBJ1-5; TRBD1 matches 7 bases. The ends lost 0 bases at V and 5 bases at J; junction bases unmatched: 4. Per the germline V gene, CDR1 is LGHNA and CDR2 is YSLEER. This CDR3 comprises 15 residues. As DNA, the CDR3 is TGCGCCAGCAGCCAAGATGGGACAGTGTATCAGCCCCAGCATTTT. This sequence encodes CASSQDGTVYQPQHF.

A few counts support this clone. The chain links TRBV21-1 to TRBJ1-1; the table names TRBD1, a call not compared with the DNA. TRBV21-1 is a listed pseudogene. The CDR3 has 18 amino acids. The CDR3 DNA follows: TGTGCCAGCAGCAGGCCCCGGGACAGGGGGCGCGAAATAAACGAAGCTTTCTTT. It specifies CASSRPRDRGREINEAFF.

This CDR3 is CASSHTSGNEQFF. The CDR3 DNA reads TGCGCCAGCAGTCATACTAGCGGGAATGAGCAGTTCTTC. The V gene is TRBV10-2, the J gene TRBJ2-1, with 9 positions matching TRBD2. The CDR3 is 13 amino acids. CDR1 and CDR2 (germline): WSHSY, SAAADI. V lost 5 bases to trimming and J lost 7 bases; unmatched junction nucleotides: 3.

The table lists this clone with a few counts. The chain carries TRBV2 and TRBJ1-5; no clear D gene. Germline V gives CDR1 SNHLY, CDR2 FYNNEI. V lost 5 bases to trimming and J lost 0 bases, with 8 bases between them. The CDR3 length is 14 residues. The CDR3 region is CASSNGRSNQPQHF. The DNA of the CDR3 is TGTGCCAGCAGTAATGGGCGTAGCAATCAGCCCCAGCATTTT. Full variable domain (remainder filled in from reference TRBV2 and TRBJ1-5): EPEVTQTPSHQVTQMGQEVILRCVPISNHLYFYWYRQILGQKVEFLVSFYNNEISEKSEIFDDQFSVERPDGSNFTLKIRSTKLEDSAMYFCASSNGRSNQPQHFGDGTRLSIL.

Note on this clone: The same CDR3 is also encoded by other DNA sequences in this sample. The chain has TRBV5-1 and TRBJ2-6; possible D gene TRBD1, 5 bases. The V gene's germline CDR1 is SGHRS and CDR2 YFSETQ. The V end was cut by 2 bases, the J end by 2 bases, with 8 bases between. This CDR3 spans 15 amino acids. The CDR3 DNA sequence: TGCGCCAGCAGCTTAGGGGCGGCTGGGGCCAACGTCCTGACTTTC. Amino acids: CASSLGAAGANVLTF.

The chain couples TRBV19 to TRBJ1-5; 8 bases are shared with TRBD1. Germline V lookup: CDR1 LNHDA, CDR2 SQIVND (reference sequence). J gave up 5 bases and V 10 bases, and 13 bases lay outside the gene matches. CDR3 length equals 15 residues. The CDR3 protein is CATHLNRTGYQPQHF. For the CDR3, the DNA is TGTGCCACCCATCTGAATAGGACAGGGTATCAGCCCCAGCATTTT.

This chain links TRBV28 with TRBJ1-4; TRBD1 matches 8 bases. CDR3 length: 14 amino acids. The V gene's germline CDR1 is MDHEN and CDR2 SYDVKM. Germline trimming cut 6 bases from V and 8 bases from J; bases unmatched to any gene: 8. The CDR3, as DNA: TGTGCCAGCAGCCCTCAGGACAGGGCCGAAAAACTGTTTTTT. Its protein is CASSPQDRAEKLFF. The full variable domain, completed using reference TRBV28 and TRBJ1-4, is DVKVTQSSRYLVKRTGEKVFLECVQDMDHENMFWYRQDPGLGLRLIYFSYDVKMKEKGDIPEGYSVSREKKERFSLILESASTNQTSMYLCASSPQDRAEKLFFGSGTQLSVL.

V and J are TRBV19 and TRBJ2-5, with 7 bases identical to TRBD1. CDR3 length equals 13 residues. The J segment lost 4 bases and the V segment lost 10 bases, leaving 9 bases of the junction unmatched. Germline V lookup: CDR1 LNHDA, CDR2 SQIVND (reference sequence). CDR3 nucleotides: TGTGCCACCAGGGGGACCGACGGAGAGACCCAGTACTTC. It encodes CATRGTDGETQYF.

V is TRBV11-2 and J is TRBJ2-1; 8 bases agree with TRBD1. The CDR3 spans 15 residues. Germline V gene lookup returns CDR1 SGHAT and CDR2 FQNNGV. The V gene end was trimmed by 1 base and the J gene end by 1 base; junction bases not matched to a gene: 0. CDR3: CASSLGQGSYNEQFF. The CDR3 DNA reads TGTGCCAGCAGCTTAGGACAGGGGTCCTACAATGAGCAGTTCTTC.

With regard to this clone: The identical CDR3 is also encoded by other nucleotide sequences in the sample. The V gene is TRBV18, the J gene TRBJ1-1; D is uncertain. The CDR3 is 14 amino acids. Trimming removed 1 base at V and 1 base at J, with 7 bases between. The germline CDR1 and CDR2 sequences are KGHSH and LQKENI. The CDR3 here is CASSPRSGNTEAFF. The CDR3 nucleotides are TGTGCCAGCTCACCACGCTCCGGGAACACTGAAGCTTTCTTT.

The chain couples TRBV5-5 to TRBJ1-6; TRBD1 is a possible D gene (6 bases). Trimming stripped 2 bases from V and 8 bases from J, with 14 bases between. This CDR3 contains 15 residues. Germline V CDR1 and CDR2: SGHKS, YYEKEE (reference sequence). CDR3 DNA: TGTGCCAGCAGCTTACAGGGTTTGGGGGATTCACCCCTCCACTTT. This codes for CASSLQGLGDSPLHF.

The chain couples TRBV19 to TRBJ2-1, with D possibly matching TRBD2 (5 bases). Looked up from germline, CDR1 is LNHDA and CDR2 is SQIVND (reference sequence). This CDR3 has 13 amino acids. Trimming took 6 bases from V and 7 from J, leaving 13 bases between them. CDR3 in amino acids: CASRPSGDNEQFF. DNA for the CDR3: TGTGCCAGTAGGCCAAGCGGAGATAATGAGCAGTTCTTC.

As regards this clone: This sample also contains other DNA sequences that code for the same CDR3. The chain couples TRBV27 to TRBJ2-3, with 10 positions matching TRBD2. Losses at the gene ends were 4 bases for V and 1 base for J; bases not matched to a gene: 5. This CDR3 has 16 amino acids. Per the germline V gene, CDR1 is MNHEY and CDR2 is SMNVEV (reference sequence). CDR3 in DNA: TGTGCCAGCAGTTCTCGGACTAGCGGAGGCACAGATACGCAGTATTTT. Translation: CASSSRTSGGTDTQYF.